This T cell receptor beta chain was sequenced in a study of cytomegalovirus exposure and HLA in healthy donors. CDR3 length equals 14 residues. Germline V lookup: CDR1 SSHAT, CDR2 FNYEAQ (reference sequence). Study conclusions and caveats: A prior analysis recorded that most TCR beta V segments were productive about 87% or about 30% of the time. The presence/absence work took it that sequencing depth was about the same across donors. Among TCR beta chains, those listed as cytomegalovirus-associated numbered 164.

PCR used 60 Vbeta primers and 13 Jbeta primers. Libraries were prepared by immunoSEQ multiplex PCR; TCRdb keeps only in-frame clonotypes and omits some of them. Here the sample spans about 15,000 clones, about two thirds being singletons. This clone has just a few counts. What it binds is not known. This clonotype was obtained from a woman aged 45 to 65 in good health and CMV-seropositive. What was sequenced was PBMCs. This chain uses TRBV7-7 with TRBJ1-2; no reliable D call. DNA of the CDR3: TGTGCTACTCTTTTTAGACGGGGTCTTTTTGGCTACACCTTC. Its protein product is CATLFRRGLFGYTF.